A single sample is the source of the 27 T cell receptor beta chains below, sequenced in a study of cytomegalovirus exposure and HLA in healthy donors. With 60 Vbeta and 13 Jbeta primers, the PCR was carried out. The assay was immunoSEQ multiplex PCR, and TCRdb's table has in-frame clones only and misses some. The sample lists more than 95,000 clones, around 75% occurring once. Sequencing used PBMCs. The receptors were gathered from a man aged 25-45 years in good health and CMV-seronegative.

The gene calls are TRBV7-9 and TRBJ2-7, with D possibly TRBD2 on 6 matching bases. The V end lost 3 bases, the J end lost 3 bases, and 15 bases lay between the germline ends. The V gene's germline CDR1 is SEHNR and CDR2 FQNEAQ (reference sequence). The CDR3 length is 15 residues. CDR3: CASSLFMGEDYEQYF. The CDR3 DNA reads TGTGCCAGCAGCTTGTTTATGGGGGAGGACTACGAGCAGTACTTC.

This clone was seen only a few times. J is TRBJ2-6 and V is TRBV4-3; possible D gene TRBD2, 6 bases. V lost 0 bases to trimming and J lost 4 bases, with 10 bases between them. Looked up from germline, CDR1 is LGHNA and CDR2 is YSLEER. The CDR3 contains 16 residues. The CDR3 DNA reads as TGCGCCAGCAGCCAAGATCGGGGGACCGGGGCCAACGTCCTGACTTTC. This codes for CASSQDRGTGANVLTF.

V is TRBV6-1 and J is TRBJ2-2; TRBD2 is a possible D gene (6 bases). V was shortened by 7 bases and J by 7 bases, with 10 bases between the two germline ends. Per the germline V gene, CDR1 is MNHNS and CDR2 is SASEGT. The CDR3 runs 12 residues. DNA of the CDR3: TGTGCCAGCATGGGGGGTAACGGGGAGCTGTTTTTT. As protein: CASMGGNGELFF.

This sequence joins TRBV7-2 and TRBJ2-7, with a possible D match to TRBD1 (5 bases). Germline lookup yields CDR1 SGHTA and CDR2 FQGNSA. The V end was cut by 4 bases, the J end by 1 base, with 23 bases between. This CDR3 has 18 amino acids. In DNA, the CDR3 is TGTGCCAGCAGCTCCCGGAACAAAACAGGCTACTCTTCCTACGAGCAGTACTTC. Its protein is CASSSRNKTGYSSYEQYF.

Only a few counts were recorded for this clone. The J gene is TRBJ2-2, the V gene TRBV5-1; D is undetermined. The CDR3 has 16 residues. Germline V gene sequence: CDR1 SGHRS, CDR2 YFSETQ. V lost 0 bases, J lost 5 bases, and 14 bases lay in between. This CDR3 is CASSLAPLGATGELFF. The CDR3 coding sequence is TGCGCCAGCAGCTTGGCCCCGTTAGGAGCGACCGGGGAGCTGTTTTTT.

This chain's CDR3 is CASSQDSVRGGLTEQFF. CDR3 DNA: TGCGCCAGCAGCCAAGATTCCGTTCGGGGGGGCCTGACTGAGCAGTTCTTC. The chain recombines TRBV4-3 with TRBJ2-1, with 8 bases identical to TRBD2. The CDR3 consists of 17 residues. Trimming took 0 bases from V and 9 from J; bases not matched to a gene: 13. Germline V gives CDR1 LGHNA, CDR2 YSLEER.

The chain has TRBV6-1 and TRBJ2-5; TRBD1 matches 9 bases. Near its end, the DNA agrees better with TRBJ2-7, so the J call may be wrong. The germline V gene encodes CDR1 MNHNS and CDR2 SASEGT. The CDR3 extends over 15 amino acids. This CDR3 reads CASDPTQGATYEQYF. Written as DNA, the CDR3 is TGTGCCAGCGACCCAACACAGGGGGCGACGTACGAGCAGTACTTC.

The J gene is TRBJ1-4, the V gene TRBV11-2; unclear D gene. Germline V gives CDR1 SGHAT, CDR2 FQNNGV. This CDR3 spans 14 amino acids. V was shortened by 3 bases and J by 0 bases, with 5 bases between the two germline ends. CDR3 loop: CASSFRATNEKLFF. As DNA, the CDR3 is TGTGCCAGCAGCTTCCGGGCAACTAATGAAAAACTGTTTTTT.

This chain connects TRBV27 to TRBJ2-5; 8 nucleotides match TRBD1. The germline gives CDR1 MNHEY, CDR2 SMNVEV (reference sequence). V shed 5 bases, J shed 4 bases, and the junction held 12 bases outside the gene matches. CDR3 length: 16 residues. The CDR3 DNA reads as TGTGCCAGCAGTCCCATCGGGGCAGGGGGCAGAGAGACCCAGTACTTC. Translated: CASSPIGAGGRETQYF.

This rearrangement joins TRBV6-4 to TRBJ2-1, with 7 bases that match TRBD1. The germline CDR1 and CDR2 sequences are MRHNA and SNTAGT. The ends lost 5 bases at V and 8 bases at J; junction bases unmatched: 6. This CDR3 contains 13 residues. CDR3 sequence reads: CASSRQGQDEQFF. Here the CDR3 DNA reads TGTGCCAGCAGTCGACAGGGCCAGGATGAGCAGTTCTTC.

This sequence joins TRBV10-3 and TRBJ2-7; 9 bases map to TRBD1. This CDR3 contains 14 residues. From germline, CDR1 is ENHRY and CDR2 SYGVKD. J was trimmed by 1 base and V by 6 bases; bases with no gene match: 4. This CDR3 is CAIRETGGSYEQYF. The CDR3 nucleotides read TGTGCCATCAGGGAGACAGGGGGGTCCTACGAGCAGTACTTC.

The V gene is TRBV5-1, the J gene TRBJ2-1; D gene ambiguous. V shed 4 bases and J shed 3 bases, with 11 bases lying between them. Germline CDR1 SGHRS, CDR2 YFSETQ. The CDR3 runs 14 residues. CDR3 residues: CASSPMVDYNEQFF. In nucleotides, the CDR3 is TGCGCCAGCAGCCCCATGGTAGACTACAATGAGCAGTTCTTC.

The rearrangement uses TRBV6-5 and TRBJ2-7; unclear D gene. The V end was cut by 2 bases, the J end by 2 bases, with 4 bases between. Looked up from germline, CDR1 is MNHEY and CDR2 is SVGAGI. The CDR3 has 12 residues. The CDR3 spells CASSYGPYEQYF. The CDR3 DNA sequence: TGTGCCAGCAGTTACGGCCCCTACGAGCAGTACTTC.

The chain uses TRBV28 and TRBJ1-4; D not resolved. Per germline, CDR1 MDHEN and CDR2 SYDVKM. V lost 6 bases and J lost 4, with 12 bases in between. The CDR3 runs 14 residues. The CDR3 DNA is TGTGCCAGCAGCCCTCACCGGGTTAATGAAAAACTGTTTTTT. Residues: CASSPHRVNEKLFF. Complete variable domain (other parts from reference TRBV28 and TRBJ1-4): DVKVTQSSRYLVKRTGEKVFLECVQDMDHENMFWYRQDPGLGLRLIYFSYDVKMKEKGDIPEGYSVSREKKERFSLILESASTNQTSMYLCASSPHRVNEKLFFGSGTQLSVL.

This chain joins TRBV30 and TRBJ2-7; D possibly corresponds to TRBD1 (5 bases). CDR3 size: 11 residues. The V end lost 4 bases, the J end lost 9 bases, and 13 bases lay between the germline ends. Germline V gene sequence: CDR1 GTSNPN, CDR2 SVGIG (reference sequence). Here the CDR3 DNA reads TGTGCCTGGACTGGGGCAGCAGGGCAGTACTTC. Its translation is CAWTGAAGQYF.

This rearrangement joins TRBV9 to TRBJ1-2; D is possibly TRBD1 (6 bases). CDR3 length equals 15 residues. CDR1 is SGDLS and CDR2 is YYNGEE in the germline V gene. The V end was cut by 0 bases, the J end by 5 bases, with 14 bases between. This CDR3 is CASSVGQAPRYGYTF. In nucleotides, the CDR3 is TGTGCCAGCAGCGTAGGACAGGCCCCCCGGTATGGCTACACCTTC.

J is TRBJ1-5 and V is TRBV6-5, with TRBD1 as a possible D gene (6 bases). Germline V gene lookup returns CDR1 MNHEY and CDR2 SVGAGI. The CDR3 covers 15 residues. Trimming cost V 6 bases and J 5 bases, with 17 bases left between them. The CDR3 DNA is TGTGCCAGCAGAAGGGGGAAAGGGCTAGATCAGCCCCAGCATTTT. Protein sequence: CASRRGKGLDQPQHF.

This chain links TRBV19 with TRBJ2-7; possibly TRBD1 for D (6 bases). CDR3 length: 13 residues. CDR1 is LNHDA, CDR2 SQIVND, per germline (reference sequence). Trimming took 6 bases from V and 9 from J, leaving 18 bases between them. DNA of the CDR3: TGTGCCAGTAGCGCCGGGACACTACTTGGGCAGTACTTC. This encodes CASSAGTLLGQYF.

In this sample, this clone turned up a few times. The chain has TRBV7-2 and TRBJ1-6, with 7 bases matching TRBD1. J lost 10 bases, V lost 1 base, and 4 bases had no gene match. The CDR3 sequence is 14 residues long. Germline CDR1 is SGHTA and CDR2 is FQGNSA. CDR3 coding DNA: TGTGCCAGCAGCTTAGGAGGGGGCAACTCACCCCTCCACTTT. This translates into CASSLGGGNSPLHF.

CDR3 protein: CASSLPGTANTEAFF. CDR3 in DNA: TGCGCCAGCAGCTTACCCGGGACTGCGAACACTGAAGCTTTCTTT. The chain is built from TRBV5-1 and TRBJ1-1, with D perhaps TRBD1 (5 bases). Germline values: CDR1 SGHRS, CDR2 YFSETQ. This CDR3 has 15 residues. Trimming left V 2 bases short and J 1 base short, with 12 bases between.

The J gene is TRBJ2-7, the V gene TRBV10-3; no reliable D call. The CDR3 has 13 residues. V was trimmed by 3 bases and J by 4 bases, leaving 10 bases between them. Germline-derived CDR1 and CDR2 are ENHRY and SYGVKD. As DNA, the CDR3 is TGTGCCATCAGTGAACCGACTCTTTACGAGCAGTACTTC. Amino acid sequence: CAISEPTLYEQYF.

The chain combines TRBV2 with TRBJ1-5; 8 bases map to TRBD1. J lost 7 bases, V lost 5 bases, and 7 bases had no gene match. The CDR3 length is 14 residues. The V gene's germline CDR1 is SNHLY and CDR2 FYNNEI. Here the CDR3 reads CASSQGQGNQPQHF. The CDR3 region has the DNA TGTGCCAGCAGTCAAGGACAGGGTAACCAGCCCCAGCATTTT.

The CDR3 nucleotides read TGCGCCAGCAGCCCACGGGCGGGGCGCAACACTGAAGCTTTCTTT. Translating gives CASSPRAGRNTEAFF. The chain is built from TRBV4-1 and TRBJ1-1, with a weak D call TRBD1 (5 bases). Germline lookup yields CDR1 MGHRA and CDR2 YSYEKL. CDR3 length equals 15 residues. V lost 4 bases and J 2 bases, leaving 14 bases between the germline ends.

Written as DNA, the CDR3 is TGTGCCAGCAGCCCTGACAGTAGTCAGAACTATGGCTACACCTTC. Its protein product is CASSPDSSQNYGYTF. The chain combines TRBV11-2 with TRBJ1-2; D is possibly TRBD1 (5 bases). Germline V CDR1 and CDR2: SGHAT, FQNNGV. This CDR3 is 15 amino acids long. Between the trimmed V and J ends, which lost 5 bases and 2 bases, there was a span of 15 bases.

The chain has TRBV7-9 and TRBJ2-7; D remains ambiguous. The CDR3 is made up of 11 amino acids. CDR1 is SEHNR, CDR2 FQNEAQ, per germline (reference sequence). Trimming pared 2 bases from V and 7 bases from J, leaving 6 bases between. This CDR3 reads CASSLYLEQYF. The CDR3 DNA sequence: TGTGCCAGCAGCTTATACTTAGAGCAGTACTTC.

This chain connects TRBV19 to TRBJ1-1; TRBD1 aligns across 9 bases. There are 13 residues in the CDR3. Germline V lookup: CDR1 LNHDA, CDR2 SQIVND (reference sequence). V was clipped by 10 bases and J by 8 bases; unmatched bases: 11. CDR3 in DNA: TGTGCCACCAGACAGGGGGGCGGTGGAGAAGCTTTCTTT. It yields the protein CATRQGGGGEAFF. Looking up the rest from reference TRBV19 and TRBJ1-1 gives the full variable domain: DGGITQSPKYLFRKEGQNVTLSCEQNLNHDAMYWYRQDPGQGLRLIYYSQIVNDFQKGDIAEGYSVSREKKESFPLTVTSAQKNPTAFYLCATRQGGGGEAFFGQGTRLTVV.

This clone occurred a few times. The chain has TRBV9 and TRBJ1-5; no definite D call. V was trimmed by 4 bases and J by 6 bases, leaving 11 bases between them. Germline V lookup: CDR1 SGDLS, CDR2 YYNGEE. The CDR3 extends over 13 amino acids. CDR3 amino acids: CASSSGGTQPQHF. CDR3 coding DNA: TGTGCCAGCAGCTCAGGAGGTACTCAGCCCCAGCATTTT.